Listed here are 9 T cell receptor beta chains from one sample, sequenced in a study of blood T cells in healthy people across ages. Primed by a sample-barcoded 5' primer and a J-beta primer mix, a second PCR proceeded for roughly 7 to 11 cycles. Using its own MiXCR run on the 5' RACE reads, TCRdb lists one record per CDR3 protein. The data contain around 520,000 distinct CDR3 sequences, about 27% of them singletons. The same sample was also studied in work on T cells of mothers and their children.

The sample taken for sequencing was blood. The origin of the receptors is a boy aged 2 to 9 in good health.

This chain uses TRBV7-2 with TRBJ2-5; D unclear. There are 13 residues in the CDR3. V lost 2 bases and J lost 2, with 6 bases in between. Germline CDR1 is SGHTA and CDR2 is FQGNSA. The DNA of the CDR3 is TGTGCCAGCAGCTTATGGTTACAAGAGACCCAGTACTTC. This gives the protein CASSLWLQETQYF.

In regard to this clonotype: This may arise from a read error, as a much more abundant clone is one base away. The CDR3 DNA follows: TGTGCCATCTGTCAGAGTGGTAATGAAAAACTGTTTTTT. It encodes CAICQSGNEKLFF. The chain uses TRBV10-3 and TRBJ1-4; no clear D gene. In germline, CDR1 is ENHRY, CDR2 SYGVKD. The germline V and J ends were trimmed by 8 bases and 4 bases, with 11 bases remaining between them. The CDR3 has 13 residues.

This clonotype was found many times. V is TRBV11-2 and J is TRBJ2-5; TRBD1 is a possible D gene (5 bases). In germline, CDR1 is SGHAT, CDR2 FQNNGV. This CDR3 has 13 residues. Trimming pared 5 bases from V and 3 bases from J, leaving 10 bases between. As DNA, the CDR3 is TGTGCCAGCAGCCCGGGCAGGGAAGAGACCCAGTACTTC. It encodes CASSPGREETQYF.

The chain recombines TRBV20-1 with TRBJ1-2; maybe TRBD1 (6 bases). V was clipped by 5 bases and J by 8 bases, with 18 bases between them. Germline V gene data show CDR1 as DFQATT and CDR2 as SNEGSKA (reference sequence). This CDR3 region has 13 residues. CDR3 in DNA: TGCAGTGCTTCGACAGGTTCCGATTCAGGCTACACCTTC. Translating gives CSASTGSDSGYTF.

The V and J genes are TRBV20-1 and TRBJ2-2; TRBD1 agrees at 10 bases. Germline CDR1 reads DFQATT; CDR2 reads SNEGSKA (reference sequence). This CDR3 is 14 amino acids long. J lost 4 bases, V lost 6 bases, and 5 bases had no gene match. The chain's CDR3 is CSAEGQGFTGELFF. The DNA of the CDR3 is TGCAGTGCGGAGGGACAGGGGTTCACCGGGGAGCTGTTTTTT.

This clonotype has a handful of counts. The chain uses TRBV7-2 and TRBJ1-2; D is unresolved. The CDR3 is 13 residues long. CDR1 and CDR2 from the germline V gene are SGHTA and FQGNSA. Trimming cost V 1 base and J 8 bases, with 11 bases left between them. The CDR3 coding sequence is TGTGCCAGCAGCTTAGACAGAGAATCCGGCTACACCTTC. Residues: CASSLDRESGYTF.

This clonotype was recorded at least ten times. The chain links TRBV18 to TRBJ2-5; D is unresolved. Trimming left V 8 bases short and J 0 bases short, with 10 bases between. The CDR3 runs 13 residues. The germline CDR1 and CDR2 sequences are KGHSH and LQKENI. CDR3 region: CASSPGYQETQYF. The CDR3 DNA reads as TGTGCCAGCAGCCCCGGCTACCAAGAGACCCAGTACTTC.

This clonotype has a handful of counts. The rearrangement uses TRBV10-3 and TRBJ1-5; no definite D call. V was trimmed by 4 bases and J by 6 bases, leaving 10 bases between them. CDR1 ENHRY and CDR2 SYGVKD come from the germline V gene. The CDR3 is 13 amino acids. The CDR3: CAISAAGGQPQHF. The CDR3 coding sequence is TGTGCCATCAGTGCGGCAGGAGGTCAGCCCCAGCATTTT.

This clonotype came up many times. The CDR3 is CASSFRAGDGETQYF. In DNA form, the CDR3 reads TGTGCCAGCAGTTTTCGTGCGGGAGACGGAGAGACCCAGTACTTC. The rearrangement joins TRBV12-3 or TRBV12-4 to TRBJ2-5; 7 positions match TRBD2. This CDR3 comprises 15 residues. The trim removed 3 bases at V and 4 bases at J, leaving 8 bases unmatched.